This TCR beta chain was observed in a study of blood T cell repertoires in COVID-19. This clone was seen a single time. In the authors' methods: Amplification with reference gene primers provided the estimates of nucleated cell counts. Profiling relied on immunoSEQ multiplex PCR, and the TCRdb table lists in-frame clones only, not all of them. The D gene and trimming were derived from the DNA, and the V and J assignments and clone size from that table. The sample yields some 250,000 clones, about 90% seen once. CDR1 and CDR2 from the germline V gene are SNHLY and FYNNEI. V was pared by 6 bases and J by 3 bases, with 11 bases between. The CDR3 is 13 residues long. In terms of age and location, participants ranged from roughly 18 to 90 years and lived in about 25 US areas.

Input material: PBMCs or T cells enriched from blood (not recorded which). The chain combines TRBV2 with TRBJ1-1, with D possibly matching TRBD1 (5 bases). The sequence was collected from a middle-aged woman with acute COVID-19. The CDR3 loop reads CASRGRRDTEAFF. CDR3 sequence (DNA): TGTGCCAGCAGGGGACGGAGGGACACTGAAGCTTTCTTT.